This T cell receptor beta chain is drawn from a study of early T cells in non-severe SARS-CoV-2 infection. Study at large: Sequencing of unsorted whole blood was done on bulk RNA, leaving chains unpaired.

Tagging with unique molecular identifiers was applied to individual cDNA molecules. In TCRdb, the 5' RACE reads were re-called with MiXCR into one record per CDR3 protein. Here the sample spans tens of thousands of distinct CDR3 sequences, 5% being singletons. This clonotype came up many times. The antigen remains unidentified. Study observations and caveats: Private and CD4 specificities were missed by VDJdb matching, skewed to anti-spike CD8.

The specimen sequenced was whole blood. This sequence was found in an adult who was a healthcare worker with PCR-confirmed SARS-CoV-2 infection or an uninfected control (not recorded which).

This CDR3 is CASNSYRELSSYNEQFF. Written as DNA, the CDR3 is TGTGCCAGCAATTCCTACAGGGAACTCAGCTCCTACAATGAGCAGTTCTTC. The chain combines TRBV28 with TRBJ2-1, with D maybe TRBD1 (6 bases). The CDR3 runs to 17 residues. Germline V gene data show CDR1 as MDHEN and CDR2 as SYDVKM. The V end lost 7 bases, the J end lost 0 bases, and 19 bases lay between the germline ends.